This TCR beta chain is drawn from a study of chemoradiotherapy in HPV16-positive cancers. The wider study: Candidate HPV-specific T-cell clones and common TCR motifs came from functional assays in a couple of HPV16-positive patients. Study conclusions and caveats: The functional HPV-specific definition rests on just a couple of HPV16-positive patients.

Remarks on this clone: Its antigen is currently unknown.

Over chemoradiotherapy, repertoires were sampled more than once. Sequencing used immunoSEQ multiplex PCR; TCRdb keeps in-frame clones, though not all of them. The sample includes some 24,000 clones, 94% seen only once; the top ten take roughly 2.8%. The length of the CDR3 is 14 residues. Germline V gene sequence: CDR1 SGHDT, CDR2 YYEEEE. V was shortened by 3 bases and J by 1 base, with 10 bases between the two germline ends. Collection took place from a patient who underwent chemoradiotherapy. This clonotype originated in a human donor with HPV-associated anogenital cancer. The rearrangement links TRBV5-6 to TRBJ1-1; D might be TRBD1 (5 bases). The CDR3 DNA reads TGTGCCAGCAGCTCATTGGGGGGGAACACTGAAGCTTTCTTT. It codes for CASSSLGGNTEAFF. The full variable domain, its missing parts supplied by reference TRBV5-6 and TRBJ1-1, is DAGVTQSPTHLIKTRGQQVTLRCSPKSGHDTVSWYQQALGQGPQFIFQYYEEEERQRGNFPDRFSGHQFPNYSSELNVNALLLGDSALYLCASSSLGGNTEAFFGQGTRLTVV.